Listed below are T cell receptor beta chains from one sample, sequenced in a study of radiotherapy plus CTLA-4 blockade in lung cancer. This table comes from immunoSEQ multiplex PCR, and its TCRdb copy is limited to in-frame clones, with some not included. The sample lists approximately 77,000 clones; 78% were seen once. The sample was peripheral blood, taken from a patient treated with radiotherapy plus ipilimumab. These receptors were taken from a human donor with non-small cell lung cancer whose response to radiotherapy plus ipilimumab could not be evaluated. Some clones in this sample may be carry-over from other donors' samples. Each CDR3 is given with its conserved first and last residue. The D gene is left open where the match is weak. Clone size, where shown, is once, few, many, or a class for clones that have expanded.

v_gene	abundance	j_gene	d_gene	CDR3nt	CDR3aa
TRBV19	-	TRBJ1-6	-	TGTGCCAGTAGTAGGGGGGGGGCTCCCCTCCACTTT	CASSRGGAPLHF
TRBV2	few	TRBJ1-4	-	TGTGCCAGCTCTACGGGGTGGAGTGAAAAACTGTTTTTT	CASSTGWSEKLFF
TRBV4-3	-	TRBJ1-4	TRBD1	TGCGCCAGCAGCCACGTATGGACAGGGGAGGATGAAAAACTGTTTTTT	CASSHVWTGEDEKLFF
TRBV5-6	-	TRBJ2-5	TRBD2	TGTGCCAGCAGCTTTTCTCTAGCGGGGGGGCGGGAGACCCAGTACTTC	CASSFSLAGGRETQYF
TRBV6-4	few	TRBJ1-6	-	TGTGCCAGCAGTGTTCAGGGAGGGAATAATTCACCCCTCCACTTT	CASSVQGGNNSPLHF
TRBV27	-	TRBJ2-6	-	TGTGCCAGCAGTCTCGCCGGGCTAGGGGGAACTGGGGCCAACGTCCTGACTTTC	CASSLAGLGGTGANVLTF
TRBV4-1	-	TRBJ1-5	-	TGCGCCAGCAGCCAAGTTTCCAGGGCCTATAGCAATCAGCCCCAGCATTTT	CASSQVSRAYSNQPQHF
TRBV5-1	-	TRBJ2-7	TRBD1	TGCGCCAGCAGCTCGGGACAGGTTCGTAGCGACGAGCAGTACTTC	CASSSGQVRSDEQYF
TRBV5-1	-	TRBJ2-7	TRBD1	TGCGCCAGCAGCCCTACCCTCGGGACAGGGACCTACGAGCAGTACTTC	CASSPTLGTGTYEQYF
TRBV7-9	-	TRBJ1-2	-	TGTGCCAGCAGCCTACGCGGGGGGTATGGCTACACCTTC	CASSLRGGYGYTF
TRBV7-7	-	TRBJ2-2	TRBD1	TGTGCTAGCAGCTTAGGACAGGGGGCAACCGGGGAGCTGCTTTTT	CASSLGQGATGELLF
TRBV4-3	-	TRBJ2-2	-	TGCGCCAGCAGCCAAGGGTTGCAGGGCTTGAACACCGGGGAGCTGTTTTTT	CASSQGLQGLNTGELFF
TRBV5-6	-	TRBJ1-1	-	TGTGCCAGCAGCCCATATACAGGGATTGAAGCTTTCTTT	CASSPYTGIEAFF
TRBV19	-	TRBJ2-7	-	TGTGCCAGTAGACCACAGGGTGGCCGCTACGAGCAGTACTTC	CASRPQGGRYEQYF
TRBV30	-	TRBJ1-5	-	TGTGCCTGGAGCCCCGGGACATTAGACCGGCCCCAGCATTTT	CAWSPGTLDRPQHF
TRBV6-6	few	TRBJ1-5	TRBD1	TGTGCCAGCAGGTATGACAGGGGTCAGCCCCAGCATTTT	CASRYDRGQPQHF